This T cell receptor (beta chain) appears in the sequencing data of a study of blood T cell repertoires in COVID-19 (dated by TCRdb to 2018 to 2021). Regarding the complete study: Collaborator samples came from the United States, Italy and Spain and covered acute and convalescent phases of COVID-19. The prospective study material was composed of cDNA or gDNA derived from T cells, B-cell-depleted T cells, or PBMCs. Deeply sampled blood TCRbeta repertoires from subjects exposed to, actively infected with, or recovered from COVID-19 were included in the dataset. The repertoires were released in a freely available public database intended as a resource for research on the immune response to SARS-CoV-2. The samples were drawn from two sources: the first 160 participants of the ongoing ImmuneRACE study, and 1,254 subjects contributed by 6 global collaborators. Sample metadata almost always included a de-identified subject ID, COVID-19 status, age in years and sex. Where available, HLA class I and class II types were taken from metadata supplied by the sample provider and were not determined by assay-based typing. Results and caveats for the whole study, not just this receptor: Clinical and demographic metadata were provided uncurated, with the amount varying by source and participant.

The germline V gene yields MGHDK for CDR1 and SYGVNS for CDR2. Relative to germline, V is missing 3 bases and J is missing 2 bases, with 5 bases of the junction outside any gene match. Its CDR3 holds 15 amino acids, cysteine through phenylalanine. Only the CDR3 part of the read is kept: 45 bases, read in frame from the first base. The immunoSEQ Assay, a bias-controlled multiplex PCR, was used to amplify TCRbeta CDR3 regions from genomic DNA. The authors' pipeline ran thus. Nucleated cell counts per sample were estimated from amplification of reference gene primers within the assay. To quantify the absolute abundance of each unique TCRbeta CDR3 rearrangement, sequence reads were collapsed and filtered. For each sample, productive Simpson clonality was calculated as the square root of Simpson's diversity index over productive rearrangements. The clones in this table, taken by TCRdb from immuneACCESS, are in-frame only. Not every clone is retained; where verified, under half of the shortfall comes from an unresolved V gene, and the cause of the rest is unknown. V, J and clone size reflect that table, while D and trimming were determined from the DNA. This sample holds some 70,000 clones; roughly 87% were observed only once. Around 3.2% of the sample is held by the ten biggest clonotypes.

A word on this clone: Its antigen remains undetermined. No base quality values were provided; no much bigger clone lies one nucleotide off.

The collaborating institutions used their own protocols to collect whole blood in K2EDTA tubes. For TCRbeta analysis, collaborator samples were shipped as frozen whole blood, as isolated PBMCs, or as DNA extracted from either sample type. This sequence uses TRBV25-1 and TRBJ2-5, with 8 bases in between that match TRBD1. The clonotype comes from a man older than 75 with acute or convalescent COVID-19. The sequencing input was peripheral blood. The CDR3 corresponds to CASSEDRARQETQYF. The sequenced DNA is TGTGCCAGCAGTGAGGACAGGGCTAGGCAAGAGACCCAGTACTTC.